This T cell receptor (beta chain) was recovered during a study of CD8+CD57+ T cells in acquired aplastic anemia. Trimming cost V 5 bases and J 10 bases, with 29 bases left between them. This CDR3 contains 17 residues. Germline V gene sequence: CDR1 SGHTS, CDR2 YDEGEE. Sequencing was done on patients that had shown CD8+CD57+ cell expansion by flow cytometry. This clonotype was found many times. CDR3 and TCR beta VDJ profiling relied on genomic DNA as the template. TCRdb reanalysed the reads using MiXCR and keeps one entry per CDR3 protein. The sample carries 150,000 to 200,000 distinct CDR3 sequences, less than 65% recorded once.

The TCR sequence derives from a human donor with aplastic anemia. Input material: sorted CD4+, CD8+, or CD8+CD57+ T cells (not recorded which) from PBMCs. The V call is TRBV5-8, the J call TRBJ2-3, with a tentative D call TRBD1 (7 bases). CDR3 protein: CASRLTSFQGGKIPQYF. DNA for the CDR3: TGTGCCAGCAGGCTTACCTCCTTTCAGGGGGGCAAGATTCCGCAGTATTTT.